This T cell receptor (beta chain) was retrieved from a study of identical twins. Whole-study findings and limits: It was cross-sectional statistical analysis, not following the same donors, that the conclusions relied on.

TCRdb re-analysed the 5' RACE reads in MiXCR, keeping a single row per CDR3 protein. The sample has hundreds of thousands of distinct CDR3 sequences, approximately 24% seen once. This clonotype has ten or more counts. The antigen remains undetermined. The CDR3 sequence is 15 residues long. The ends lost 4 bases at V and 7 bases at J; junction bases unmatched: 2. Germline V gene data show CDR1 as MNHNS and CDR2 as SASEGT. Another study also made use of these data, one on T cells expressing NK-cell markers. Turning to that study: Among CD8+ T cells from about 6 donors, dominant NKG2C+ clonotypes accounted for about 1.0-8%. These clonotypes additionally ranked first within the CD3+CD56-NKG2C+ fraction of a few donors. Whether the expanded NKG2C+ T cell clones recognized HCMV remained unclear.

The chain couples TRBV6-1 to TRBJ2-1, with 15 bases that match TRBD2. This TCR came from a woman younger than 35 in good health. Material: CD4+ T cells sorted from blood. DNA for the CDR3: TGTGCCAGCAGTGCCGGGACTAGCGGGAGGAATGAGCAGTTCTTC. Translating gives CASSAGTSGRNEQFF.